This TCR beta chain emerged from a study of T cell responses to AZD1222 COVID-19 vaccine. Overall study findings and caveats: Increases in Spike-specific TCR breadth and depth were seen after two AZD1222 doses. The number of AZD1222 recipients seropositive at baseline was only 6 or 7. Within unmutated variant regions lay the reported targets of nearly half of spike-specific TCRs.

Clones were read by immunoSEQ multiplex PCR, and TCRdb kept only the in-frame ones, dropping some. This table holds roughly 140,000 clones, 75% to 90% found once. J gave up 4 bases and V 3 bases, and 6 bases lay outside the gene matches. The CDR3 extends over 16 amino acids. Germline CDR1 MNHNS, CDR2 SASEGT. A word on this clone: The target antigen is unknown.

The chain links TRBV6-1 to TRBJ2-1, with TRBD1 matching 10 bases. The sequence derives from an adult in good health. Sequencing was performed on peripheral blood, taken on day 0 of AZD1222 vaccination. CDR3 in amino acids: CASSERQGAFYNEQFF. CDR3 nucleotide sequence: TGTGCCAGCAGTGAGCGACAGGGGGCTTTTTACAATGAGCAGTTCTTC.